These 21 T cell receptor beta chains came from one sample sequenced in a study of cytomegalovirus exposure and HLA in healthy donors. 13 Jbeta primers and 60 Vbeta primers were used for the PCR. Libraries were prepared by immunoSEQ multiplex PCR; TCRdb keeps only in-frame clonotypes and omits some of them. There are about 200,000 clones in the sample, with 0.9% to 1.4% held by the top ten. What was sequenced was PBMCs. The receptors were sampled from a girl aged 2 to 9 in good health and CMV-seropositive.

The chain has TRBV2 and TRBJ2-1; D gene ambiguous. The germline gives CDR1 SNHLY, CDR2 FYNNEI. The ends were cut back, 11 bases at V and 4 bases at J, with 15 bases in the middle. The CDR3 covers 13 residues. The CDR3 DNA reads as TGTGCCGCGGCATATCGTTCATACAATGAGCAGTTCTTC. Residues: CAAAYRSYNEQFF.

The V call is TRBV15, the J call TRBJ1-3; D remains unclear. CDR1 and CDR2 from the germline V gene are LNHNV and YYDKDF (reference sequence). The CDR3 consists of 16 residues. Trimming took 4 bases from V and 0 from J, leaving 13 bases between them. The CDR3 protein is CATSNVKPSSGNTIYF. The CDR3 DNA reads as TGTGCCACCAGCAACGTAAAACCGAGCTCTGGAAACACCATATATTTT.

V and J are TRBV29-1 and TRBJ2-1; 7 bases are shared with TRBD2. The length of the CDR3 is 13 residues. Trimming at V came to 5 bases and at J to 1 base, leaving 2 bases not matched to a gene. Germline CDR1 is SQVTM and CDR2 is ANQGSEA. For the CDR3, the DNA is TGCAGCGTTCTAGCGGAATCCTACAATGAGCAGTTCTTC. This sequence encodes CSVLAESYNEQFF.

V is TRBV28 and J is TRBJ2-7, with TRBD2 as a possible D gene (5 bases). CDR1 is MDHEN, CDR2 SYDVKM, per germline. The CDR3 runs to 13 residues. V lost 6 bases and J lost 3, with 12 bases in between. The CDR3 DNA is TGTGCCAGCAGAGCGATACGGGGCTACGAGCAGTACTTC. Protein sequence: CASRAIRGYEQYF.

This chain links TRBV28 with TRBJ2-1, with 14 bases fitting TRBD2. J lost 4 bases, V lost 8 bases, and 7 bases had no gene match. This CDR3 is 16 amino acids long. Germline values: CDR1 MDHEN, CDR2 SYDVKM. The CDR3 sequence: CASQGLAGVRYNEQFF. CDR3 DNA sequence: TGTGCCAGCCAGGGACTAGCGGGAGTGCGGTACAATGAGCAGTTCTTC. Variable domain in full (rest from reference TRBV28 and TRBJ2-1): DVKVTQSSRYLVKRTGEKVFLECVQDMDHENMFWYRQDPGLGLRLIYFSYDVKMKEKGDIPEGYSVSREKKERFSLILESASTNQTSMYLCASQGLAGVRYNEQFFGPGTRLTVL.

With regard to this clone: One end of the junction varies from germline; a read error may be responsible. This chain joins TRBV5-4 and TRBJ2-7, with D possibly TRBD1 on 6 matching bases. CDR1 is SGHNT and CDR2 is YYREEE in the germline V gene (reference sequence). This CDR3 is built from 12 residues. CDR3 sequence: CASSSITGDRRF. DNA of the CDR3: TGTGCCAGCAGCTCTATTACCGGAGACAGGCGCTTC.

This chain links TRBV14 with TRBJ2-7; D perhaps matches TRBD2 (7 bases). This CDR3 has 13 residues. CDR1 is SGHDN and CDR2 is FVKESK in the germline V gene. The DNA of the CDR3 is TGTGCTACCAGGGGAGGGGCAGCCGGCGAGCAGTACTTC. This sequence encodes CATRGGAAGEQYF.

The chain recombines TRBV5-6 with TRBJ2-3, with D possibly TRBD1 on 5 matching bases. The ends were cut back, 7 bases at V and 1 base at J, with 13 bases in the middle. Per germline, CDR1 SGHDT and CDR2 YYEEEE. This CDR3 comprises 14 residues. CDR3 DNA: TGTGCCAGCTACCGACAAGGGGGCACAGATACGCAGTATTTT. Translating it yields CASYRQGGTDTQYF.

CDR3 DNA: TGCGCCAGCAGCCAAGATCAAAGACTACAGGGGGCATATGGAGATACGCAGTATTTT. Translated, it gives CASSQDQRLQGAYGDTQYF. The gene calls are TRBV4-1 and TRBJ2-3, with 9 bases fitting TRBD1. The germline V gene encodes CDR1 MGHRA and CDR2 YSYEKL. V shed 0 bases and J 5 bases; nucleotides not matched to a gene: 15. The CDR3 is 19 amino acids.

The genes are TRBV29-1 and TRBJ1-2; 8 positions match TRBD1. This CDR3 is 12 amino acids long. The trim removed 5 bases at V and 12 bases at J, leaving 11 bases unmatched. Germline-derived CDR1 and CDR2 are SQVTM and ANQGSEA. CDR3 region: CSVTRTGKADTF. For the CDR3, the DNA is TGCAGCGTTACCCGGACAGGGAAGGCCGACACCTTC.

CDR3 in amino acids: CASSFSYGGDTYEQYF. DNA of the CDR3: TGTGCCAGCAGTTTTTCCTACGGGGGGGATACCTACGAGCAGTACTTC. The chain uses TRBV27 and TRBJ2-7; 8 bases are a match to TRBD2. V shed 3 bases, J shed 2 bases, and the junction held 9 bases outside the gene matches. The CDR3 is 16 residues long. Looked up from germline, CDR1 is MNHEY and CDR2 is SMNVEV (reference sequence).

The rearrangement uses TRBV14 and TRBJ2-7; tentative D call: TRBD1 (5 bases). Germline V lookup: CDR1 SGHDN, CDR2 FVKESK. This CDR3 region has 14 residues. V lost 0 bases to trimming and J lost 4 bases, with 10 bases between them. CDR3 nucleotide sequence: TGTGCCAGCAGCCAAGAGGTCACAGGTTACGAGCAGTACTTC. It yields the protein CASSQEVTGYEQYF.

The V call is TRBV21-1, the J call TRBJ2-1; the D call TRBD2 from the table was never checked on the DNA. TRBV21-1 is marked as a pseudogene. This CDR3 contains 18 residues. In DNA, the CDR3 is TGTGCCAGCAGCAAAGTGGGTCGGGCGGGAGGGTCGAAGAATGAGCAGTTCTTC. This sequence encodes CASSKVGRAGGSKNEQFF.

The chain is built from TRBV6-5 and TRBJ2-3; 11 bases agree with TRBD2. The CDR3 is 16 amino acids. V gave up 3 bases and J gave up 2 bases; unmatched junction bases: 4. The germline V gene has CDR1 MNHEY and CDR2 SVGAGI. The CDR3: CASSYGTSGPTDTQYF. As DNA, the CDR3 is TGTGCCAGCAGTTATGGGACTAGCGGTCCCACAGATACGCAGTATTTT.

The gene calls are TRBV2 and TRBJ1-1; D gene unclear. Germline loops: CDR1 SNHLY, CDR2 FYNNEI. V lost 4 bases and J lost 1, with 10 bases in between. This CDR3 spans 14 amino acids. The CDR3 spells CASSATPGNTEAFF. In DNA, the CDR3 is TGTGCCAGCAGTGCGACCCCAGGGAACACTGAAGCTTTCTTT.

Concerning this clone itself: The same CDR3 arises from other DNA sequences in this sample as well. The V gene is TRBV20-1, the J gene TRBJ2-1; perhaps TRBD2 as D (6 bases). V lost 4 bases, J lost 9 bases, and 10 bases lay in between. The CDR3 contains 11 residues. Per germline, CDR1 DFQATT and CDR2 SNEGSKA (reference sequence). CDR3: CSATRAGEQFF. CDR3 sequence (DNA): TGCAGTGCTACCCGAGCGGGTGAGCAGTTCTTC.

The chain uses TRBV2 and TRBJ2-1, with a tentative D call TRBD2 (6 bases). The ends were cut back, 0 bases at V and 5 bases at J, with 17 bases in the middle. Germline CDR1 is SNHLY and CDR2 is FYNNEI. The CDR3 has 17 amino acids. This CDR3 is CASSEAVLLAEDNEQFF. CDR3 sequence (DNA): TGTGCCAGCAGTGAAGCGGTATTATTAGCGGAAGACAATGAGCAGTTCTTC.

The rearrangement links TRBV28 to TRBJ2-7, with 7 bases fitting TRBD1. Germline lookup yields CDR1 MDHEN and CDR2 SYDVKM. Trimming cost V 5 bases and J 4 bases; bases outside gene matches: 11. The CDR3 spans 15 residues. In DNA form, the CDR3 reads TGTGCCAGCAGTGAGAGACAGGGTATGCTTTACGAGCAGTACTTC. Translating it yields CASSERQGMLYEQYF.

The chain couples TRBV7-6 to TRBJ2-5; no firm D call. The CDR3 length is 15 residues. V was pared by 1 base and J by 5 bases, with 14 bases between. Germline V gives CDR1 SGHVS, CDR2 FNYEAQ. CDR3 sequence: CASSLGLGPKETQYF. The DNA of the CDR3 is TGTGCCAGCAGCTTAGGTCTAGGCCCGAAGGAGACCCAGTACTTC.

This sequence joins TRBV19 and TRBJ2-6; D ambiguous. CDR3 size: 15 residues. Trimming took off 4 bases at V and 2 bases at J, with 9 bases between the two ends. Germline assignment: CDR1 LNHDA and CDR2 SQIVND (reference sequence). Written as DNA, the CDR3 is TGTGCCAGTAGTACCACCACAACTGGGGCCAACGTCCTGACTTTC. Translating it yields CASSTTTTGANVLTF.

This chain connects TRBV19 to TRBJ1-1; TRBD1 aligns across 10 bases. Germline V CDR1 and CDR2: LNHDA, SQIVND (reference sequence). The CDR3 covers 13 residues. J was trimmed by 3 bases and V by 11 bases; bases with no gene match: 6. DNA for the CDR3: TGTGCCTCCCGGGGACAGGGGCACACTGAAGCTTTCTTT. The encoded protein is CASRGQGHTEAFF.